A selection of T cell receptor beta chains follows, all from one sample in a study of control samples from healthy donors and cancer patients. Clones were read by immunoSEQ multiplex PCR, and TCRdb kept only the in-frame ones, dropping some. Of more than 95,000 clones in the sample, roughly 87% were seen once. The sequencing sample was made of blood. These receptors were collected from a man between 18 and 35 years old in good health. Both conserved end residues are part of each CDR3. Fields, in order: V gene, J gene, clone size, D gene, CDR3 DNA, CDR3 protein. The D gene is left open where the match is weak. Size is omitted from some rows. Given values are once, few, many or a class for expanded clones.

TRBV6-4	TRBJ2-3	medium-sized	TRBD2	TGTGCCAGCAGTAGCGGGAGCGCAGATACGCAGTATTTT	CASSSGSADTQYF
TRBV6-4	TRBJ2-1	.	TRBD2	TGTGCCAGCAGTCAGCGGGAGGGGGGCAATGAGCAGTTCTTC	CASSQREGGNEQFF
TRBV6-5	TRBJ1-1	.	.	TGTGCCAGCAGTTATGTTCCGGGGTTGAACACTGAAGCTTTCTTT	CASSYVPGLNTEAFF
TRBV29-1	TRBJ2-7	.	.	TGCAGCGTTGAAGAGGGTGGGAGTGTGTACGAGCAGTACTTC	CSVEEGGSVYEQYF
TRBV28	TRBJ1-1	.	.	TGTGCCAGCAGTGTCCCTGTCGGTGAAGCTTTCTTT	CASSVPVGEAFF
TRBV19	TRBJ2-3	.	.	TGTGCCAGTAGTGCGGACCGACGTACGCAGTATTTT	CASSADRRTQYF
TRBV6-6	TRBJ1-5	many	TRBD1	TGTGCCAGCAGTAGACAGGGCTGGGATCAGCCCCAGCATTTT	CASSRQGWDQPQHF
TRBV7-6	TRBJ1-4	.	TRBD1	TGTGCCAGCAGCTTCTCATCCGGGACAGGGAGTGAAAAACTGTTTTTT	CASSFSSGTGSEKLFF
TRBV20-1	TRBJ1-1	.	.	TGCAGTGCTAGAGACAGGGCGGAAGCTTTCTTT	CSARDRAEAFF
TRBV5-1	TRBJ1-5	.	TRBD1	TGCGCCAGCAGCGGGACAGGGTTGTCTCAGCCCCAGCATTTT	CASSGTGLSQPQHF
TRBV6-5	TRBJ1-1	few	.	TGTGCCAGCAGTTACTCTCCGGGGGGGGACACTGAAGCTTTCTTT	CASSYSPGGDTEAFF
TRBV2	TRBJ2-1	few	TRBD2	TGTGCCAGCAGTGAAAGAGCGGGAGGGCCGTATGAGCAGTTCTTC	CASSERAGGPYEQFF
TRBV7-9	TRBJ2-3	.	.	TGTGCCAGCAGCTTCTCGGGAGCTAACACAGATACGCAGTATTTT	CASSFSGANTDTQYF
TRBV3-1/TRBV3-2	TRBJ2-5	.	.	TGTGCCAGCAGCCCCTACACGAACCACAAGTACCAAGAGACCCAGTACTTC	CASSPYTNHKYQETQYF
TRBV7-3	TRBJ2-1	.	.	TGTGCCAGCAGCTTAATGGGACTCCTCGGAGGTGAGCAGTTCTTC	CASSLMGLLGGEQFF
TRBV9	TRBJ1-1	.	.	TGTGCCAGCACACAGATACCAAGATCAGTCACTGAAGCTTTCTTT	CASTQIPRSVTEAFF
TRBV25-1	TRBJ2-1	.	TRBD2	TGTGCCAGCAGTGAGGCCCCTCTATCAGCGGGAGGATTGGTTGATCAGTTCTTC	CASSEAPLSAGGLVDQFF
TRBV19	TRBJ2-5	.	.	TGTGCCAGCCAAAGAAAGGCTGGAGAGACCCAGTACTTC	CASQRKAGETQYF
TRBV7-2	TRBJ1-4	.	TRBD1	TGTGCCAGCAGCTTATTACCGGGACAGGGGGGAAAACTGTTTTTT	CASSLLPGQGGKLFF
TRBV3-1/TRBV3-2	TRBJ2-7	.	.	TGTGCCAGCAGCCAAGATCTCGCCGCGAGCTACGAGCAGTACTTC	CASSQDLAASYEQYF
TRBV7-2	TRBJ2-7	.	.	TGTGCCAGCAGCCTACGAAGATACGAGCAGTACTTC	CASSLRRYEQYF
TRBV7-3	TRBJ2-1	.	.	TGTGCCAGCAGCTTACAAGCGCCCACGAGGGAGCAGTTCTTC	CASSLQAPTREQFF
TRBV5-6	TRBJ2-1	.	TRBD1	TGTGCCAGCAGCTCAACCGGGACAGGAAGCTCCTACAATGAGCAGTTCTTC	CASSSTGTGSSYNEQFF
TRBV7-2	TRBJ1-2	.	TRBD1	TGTGCCAGCAGCTGGACAGGGACGGAGGGCTACACCTTC	CASSWTGTEGYTF
TRBV6-4	TRBJ1-2	.	TRBD1	TGTGCCAGCAGTATAGCAACAGGGGGTCTCTATGGCTACACCTTC	CASSIATGGLYGYTF
TRBV2	TRBJ2-7	few	.	TGTGCCAGCAGTGAAGTGGCAAAATTCTACGAGCAGTACTTC	CASSEVAKFYEQYF
TRBV13	TRBJ2-7	.	.	TGTGCCAGCAGTTCAGGGGCCCCTCTCTCCTACGAGCAGTACTTC	CASSSGAPLSYEQYF
TRBV18	TRBJ2-1	.	.	TGTGCCAGCTCACCTCGGGACCTCTACAATGAGCAGTTCTTC	CASSPRDLYNEQFF
TRBV27	TRBJ1-1	.	.	TGTGCCAGCTACCGTTACTCAGCAGGGTTTGTAAGCACTGAAGCTTTCTTT	CASYRYSAGFVSTEAFF
TRBV6-2/TRBV6-3	TRBJ1-1	.	.	TGTGCCAGCAGTAACGATTTTACAGGGAGGCCTGAAGCTTTCTTT	CASSNDFTGRPEAFF
TRBV5-6	TRBJ2-5	.	.	TGTGCCAGCAGTCCGCTGGGAGGAAGAGAGGAGACCCAGTACTTC	CASSPLGGREETQYF
TRBV7-2	TRBJ2-1	.	TRBD2	TGTGCCAGCAGCTTTGGCAGGACGGGGGGATTCTTC	CASSFGRTGGFF
TRBV20-1	TRBJ2-1	.	TRBD1	TGCAGTGCTAGTGACTATACAGGGGGCGCTGGAAATGAGCAGTTCTTC	CSASDYTGGAGNEQFF
TRBV5-1	TRBJ2-5	.	TRBD1	TGCGCCAGCAGCTTGGCTCAGACAGGGGGCAGGGAGACCCAGTACTTC	CASSLAQTGGRETQYF
TRBV5-6	TRBJ2-7	once	TRBD1	TGTGCCAGCAGCTTCTTTACGGGACAGCCGTCCTACGAGCAGTACTTC	CASSFFTGQPSYEQYF
TRBV7-3	TRBJ1-6	.	.	TGTGCCAGCAGCTTGTCAGAGTATAATTCACCCCTCCACTTT	CASSLSEYNSPLHF
TRBV28	TRBJ2-1	.	TRBD2	TGTGCCAGCAGTTTAGTAGGTAGCGGGAGGGCCCGGTACAATGAGCAGTTCTTC	CASSLVGSGRARYNEQFF
TRBV6-5	TRBJ2-2	.	TRBD2	TGTGCCAGCACCCTGACTAGCGGGAGACACGGGGAGCTGTTTTTT	CASTLTSGRHGELFF
TRBV5-6	TRBJ2-7	.	.	TGTGCCAGCACTCCCGCCCGGGGAAACGAGCAGTACTTC	CASTPARGNEQYF
TRBV27	TRBJ2-1	.	.	TGTGCCAGCAGTTTATATCGGGGGTTTGGGCCAAACCAAGAGCAGTTCTTC	CASSLYRGFGPNQEQFF
TRBV5-1	TRBJ2-5	.	.	TGCGCCAGCAGCTTGGCCTGGGTGGAAGAGACCCAGTACTTC	CASSLAWVEETQYF
TRBV19	TRBJ1-4	.	.	TGTGCCAGTAGGACGATTGCAGGGACAACTAATGAAAAACTGTTTTTT	CASRTIAGTTNEKLFF
TRBV30	TRBJ1-1	.	.	TGTGCCTGGAGTGTAGCCGCAACCACTGAAGCTTTCTTT	CAWSVAATTEAFF
TRBV10-3	TRBJ1-2	.	.	TGTGCCATCAGTCCGTCCCCCCCGGGCGATGGCTACACCTTC	CAISPSPPGDGYTF
TRBV5-1	TRBJ2-3	.	TRBD2	TGCGCCAGCAGCTTGGAACCTAGCGGAAGATACACAGATACGCAGTATTTT	CASSLEPSGRYTDTQYF
TRBV6-4	TRBJ1-1	.	.	TGTGCCAGCAGTGAGGGTCAGGGTTCCACTGAAGCTTTCTTT	CASSEGQGSTEAFF
TRBV14	TRBJ1-4	.	TRBD1	TGTGCCAGCAGCCTAGGGACAGGGCGGGAAAAACTGTTTTTT	CASSLGTGREKLFF
TRBV6-1	TRBJ1-2	.	.	TGTGCCAGCAGTGAGTCCAATGGGGGCCGCTATGGCTACACCTTC	CASSESNGGRYGYTF
TRBV7-2	TRBJ1-6	few	.	TGTGCCAGCAGCTTCCGGGGAGAACCCCTCCACTTT	CASSFRGEPLHF
TRBV27	TRBJ2-4	.	.	TGTGCCAGCAGTTTTAATGAGGGGATGGGCAAAAACATTCAGTACTTC	CASSFNEGMGKNIQYF